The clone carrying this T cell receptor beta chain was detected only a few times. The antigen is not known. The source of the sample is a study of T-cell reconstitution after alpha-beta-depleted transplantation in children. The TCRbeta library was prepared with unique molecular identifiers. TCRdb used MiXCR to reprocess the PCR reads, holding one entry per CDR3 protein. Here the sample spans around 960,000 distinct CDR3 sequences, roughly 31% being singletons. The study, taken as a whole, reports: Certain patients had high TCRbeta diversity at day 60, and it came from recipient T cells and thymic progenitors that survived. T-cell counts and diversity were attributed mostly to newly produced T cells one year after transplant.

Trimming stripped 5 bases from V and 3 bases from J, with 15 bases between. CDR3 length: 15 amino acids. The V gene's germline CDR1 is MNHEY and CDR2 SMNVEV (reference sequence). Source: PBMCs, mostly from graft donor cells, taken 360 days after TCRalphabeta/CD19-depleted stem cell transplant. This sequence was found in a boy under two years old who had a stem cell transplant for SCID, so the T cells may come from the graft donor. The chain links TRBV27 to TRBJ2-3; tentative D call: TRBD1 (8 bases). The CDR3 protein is CASSNRGGGTDTQYF. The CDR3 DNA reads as TGTGCCAGCAGTAACAGGGGGGGCGGGACAGATACGCAGTATTTT.